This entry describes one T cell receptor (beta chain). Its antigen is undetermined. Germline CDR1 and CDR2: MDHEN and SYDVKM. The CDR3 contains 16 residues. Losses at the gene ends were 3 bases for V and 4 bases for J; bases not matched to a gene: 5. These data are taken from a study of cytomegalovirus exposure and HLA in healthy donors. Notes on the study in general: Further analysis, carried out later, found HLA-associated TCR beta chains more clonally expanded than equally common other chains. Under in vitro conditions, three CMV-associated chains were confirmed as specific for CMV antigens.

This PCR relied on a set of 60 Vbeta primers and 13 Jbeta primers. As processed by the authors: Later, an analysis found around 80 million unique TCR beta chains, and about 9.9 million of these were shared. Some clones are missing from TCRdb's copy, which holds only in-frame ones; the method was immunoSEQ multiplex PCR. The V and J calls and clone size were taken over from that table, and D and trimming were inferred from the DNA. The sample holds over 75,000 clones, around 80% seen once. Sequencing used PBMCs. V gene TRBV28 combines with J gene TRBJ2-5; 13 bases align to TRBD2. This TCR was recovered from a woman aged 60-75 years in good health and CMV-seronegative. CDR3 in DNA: TGTGCCAGCAGTTTCCGGACTAGCGGGAGCCGAGAGACCCAGTACTTC. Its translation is CASSFRTSGSRETQYF.